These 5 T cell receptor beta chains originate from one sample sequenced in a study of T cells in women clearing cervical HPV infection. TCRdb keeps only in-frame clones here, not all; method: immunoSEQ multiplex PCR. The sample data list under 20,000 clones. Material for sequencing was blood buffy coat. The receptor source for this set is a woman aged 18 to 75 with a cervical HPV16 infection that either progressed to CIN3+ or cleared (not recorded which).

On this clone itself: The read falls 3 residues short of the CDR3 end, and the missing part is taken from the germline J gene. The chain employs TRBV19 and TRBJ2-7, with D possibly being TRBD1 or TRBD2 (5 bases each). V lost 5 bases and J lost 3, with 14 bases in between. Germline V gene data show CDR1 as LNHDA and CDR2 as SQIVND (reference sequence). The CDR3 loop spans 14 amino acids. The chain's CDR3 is CASSPRQGDYEQYF. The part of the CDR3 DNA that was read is TGTGCCAGTAGTCCTCGCCAGGGAGACTACGAG.

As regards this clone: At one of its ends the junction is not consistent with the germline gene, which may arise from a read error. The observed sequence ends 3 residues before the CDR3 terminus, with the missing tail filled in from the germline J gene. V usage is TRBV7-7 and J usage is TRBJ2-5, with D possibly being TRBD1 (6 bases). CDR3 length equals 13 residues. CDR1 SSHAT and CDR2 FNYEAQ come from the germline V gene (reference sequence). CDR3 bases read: TGTGCTAGCAGCTTTAATAGGGGGGAGACC. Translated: CASSFNRGET. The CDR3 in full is CASSFNRGETQYF. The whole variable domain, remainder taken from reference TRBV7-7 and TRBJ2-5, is GAGVSQSPRYKVTKRGQDVTLRCDPISSHATLYWYQQALGQGPEFLTYFNYEAQPDKSGLPSDRFSAERPEGSISTLTIQRTEQRDSAMYRCASSFNRGETQYFGPGTRLLVL.

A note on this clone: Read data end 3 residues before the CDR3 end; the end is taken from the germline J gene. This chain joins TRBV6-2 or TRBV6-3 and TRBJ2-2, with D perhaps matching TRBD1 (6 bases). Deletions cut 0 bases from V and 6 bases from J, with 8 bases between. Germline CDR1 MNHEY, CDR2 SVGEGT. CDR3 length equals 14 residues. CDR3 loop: CASSYSQGPGELFF. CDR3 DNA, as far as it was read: TGTGCCAGCAGTTACTCCCAGGGGCCCGGGGAG.

The CDR3: CASSSGQLDEAFF. Incomplete CDR3 DNA: TGCGCCAGCAGCTCGGGACAGCTAGATGAA. This sequence joins TRBV5-1 and TRBJ1-1, with 7 bases matching TRBD1. The observed sequence ends 3 residues before the CDR3 terminus, with the missing tail filled in from the germline J gene. From germline, CDR1 is SGHRS and CDR2 YFSETQ. The CDR3 has 13 residues. V was clipped by 3 bases and J by 7 bases; unmatched bases: 6.

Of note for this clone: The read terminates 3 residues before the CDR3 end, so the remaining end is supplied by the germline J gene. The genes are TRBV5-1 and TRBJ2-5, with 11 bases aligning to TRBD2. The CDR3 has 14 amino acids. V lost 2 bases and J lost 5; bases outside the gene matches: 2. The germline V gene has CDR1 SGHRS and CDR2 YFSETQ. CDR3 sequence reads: CASSLRTSGETQYF. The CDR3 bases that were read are TGCGCCAGCAGCTTACGGACTAGCGGGGAGACC.